Each of the 17 T cell receptor beta chains below was sequenced from the same sample in a study of cytomegalovirus exposure and HLA in healthy donors (dated by TCRdb to about 2017). Preparation of the library involved the immunoSEQ multiplex PCR assay. A mixture of 60 forward primers for TCR Vbeta segments and 13 reverse primers for TCR Jbeta segments was used in the multiplex PCR. This immuneACCESS table, as held by TCRdb, lists in-frame sequences with V and J called but not all clones. Of the missing ones, under half trace to an unresolved V gene in checked studies; the others have no known cause. In this sample's table one finds under 90,000 clones. Together, the top ten hold around 15% of the sample. Sequencing was carried out using PBMCs. These receptors were obtained from a man aged 50 to 59 in good health and CMV-seropositive.

This sequence joins TRBV7-9 and TRBJ1-3, with D unresolved. Germline V gene sequence: CDR1 SEHNR, CDR2 FQNEAQ (reference sequence). The CDR3 loop spans 13 amino acids. V shed 4 bases and J shed 6 bases, with 10 bases lying between them. CDR3 DNA: TGTGCCAGCAGCTCGCGCTTCCTAAACACCATATATTTT. Its protein is CASSSRFLNTIYF. The variable domain in full, completed from reference TRBV7-9 and TRBJ1-3, reads DTGVSQNPRHKITKRGQNVTFRCDPISEHNRLYWYRQTLGQGPEFLTYFQNEAQLEKSRLLSDRFSAERPKGSFSTLEIQRTEQGDSAMYLCASSSRFLNTIYFGEGSWLTVV.

V gene TRBV6-1 combines with J gene TRBJ2-5, with D tentatively TRBD2 (6 bases). Germline V CDR1 and CDR2: MNHNS, SASEGT. This CDR3 comprises 14 residues. Between the trimmed V and J ends, which lost 2 bases and 2 bases, there was a span of 9 bases. Written as DNA, the CDR3 is TGTGCCAGCAGTGAATTCGGGGGTCAAGAGACCCAGTACTTC. Its protein is CASSEFGGQETQYF.

A word on this clone: Within the sample, other DNA sequences also encode this same CDR3. V and J are TRBV30 and TRBJ2-5; no clear D gene. The V gene lost 0 bases and the J gene lost 5 bases, with 10 bases spanning the gap. The length of the CDR3 is 13 residues. Germline-derived CDR1 and CDR2 are GTSNPN and SVGIG (reference sequence). In nucleotides, the CDR3 is TGTGCCTGGAGTGTACGCCTGCGGGAGACCCAGTACTTC. This codes for CAWSVRLRETQYF.

This sequence joins TRBV5-4 and TRBJ2-1, with D hard to call. The CDR3 sequence is 14 residues long. Germline-derived CDR1 and CDR2 are SGHNT and YYREEE (reference sequence). V was shortened by 4 bases and J by 0 bases, with 8 bases between the two germline ends. CDR3 in amino acids: CASSLWSSYNEQFF. As DNA, the CDR3 is TGTGCCAGCAGCCTATGGAGCTCCTACAATGAGCAGTTCTTC.

The chain uses TRBV5-1 and TRBJ2-7; D not certain. Between the trimmed V and J ends, which lost 0 bases and 6 bases, there was a span of 10 bases. The CDR3 spans 13 residues. Germline V CDR1 and CDR2: SGHRS, YFSETQ. The chain's CDR3 is CASSLDPTGEQYF. The CDR3 region has the DNA TGCGCCAGCAGCTTGGACCCAACGGGCGAGCAGTACTTC.

This rearrangement joins TRBV6-5 to TRBJ1-2, with a possible D match to TRBD1 (5 bases). The V and J ends lost 2 bases and 7 bases respectively, with 17 bases between them. The CDR3 length is 15 residues. The germline V gene has CDR1 MNHEY and CDR2 SVGAGI. The CDR3 reads CASSYDGFSGAGYTF. The CDR3 nucleotides are TGTGCCAGCAGTTACGACGGATTTAGCGGGGCTGGCTACACCTTC.

As for this clone: Other nucleotide sequences in the sample specify the same CDR3. The genes are TRBV19 and TRBJ2-3; 7 bases map to TRBD2. Germline V CDR1 and CDR2: LNHDA, SQIVND (reference sequence). This CDR3 region has 18 residues. The CDR3 DNA is TGTGTCACCAGGAAGTTGGAGGGTCTAGCGGTTAGCACAGATACGCAGTATTTT. Translating gives CVTRKLEGLAVSTDTQYF.

The rearrangement joins TRBV9 to TRBJ1-5, with D maybe TRBD1 (5 bases). Per the germline V gene, CDR1 is SGDLS and CDR2 is YYNGEE. V dropped 2 bases and J dropped 0 bases, with 9 bases sitting between them. This CDR3 comprises 15 residues. The CDR3 nucleotides are TGTGCCAGCAGCGTGGGGGGTCATAGCAATCAGCCCCAGCATTTT. Its translation: CASSVGGHSNQPQHF.

The rearrangement uses TRBV7-8 and TRBJ1-3; D call uncertain. Per germline, CDR1 SGHVS and CDR2 FQNEAQ. CDR3 length: 15 residues. V lost 7 bases and J lost 1, with 14 bases in between. Here the CDR3 reads CASTREVGSGNTIYF. In DNA, the CDR3 is TGTGCCAGCACCCGAGAGGTTGGGTCTGGAAACACCATATATTTT. The complete variable domain, with remaining parts taken from reference TRBV7-8 and TRBJ1-3, reads GAGVSQSPRYKVAKRGQDVALRCDPISGHVSLFWYQQALGQGPEFLTYFQNEAQLDKSGLPSDRFFAERPEGSVSTLKIQRTQQEDSAVYLCASTREVGSGNTIYFGEGSWLTVV.

CDR3 in amino acids: CASSEGGLSNQPQHF. The CDR3 coding sequence is TGTGCCAGCAGTGAGGGGGGGCTCAGCAATCAGCCCCAGCATTTT. This sequence joins TRBV2 and TRBJ1-5, with D perhaps matching TRBD1 (6 bases). The CDR3 length is 15 residues. The V end lost 3 bases, the J end lost 1 base, and 10 bases lay between the germline ends. CDR1 SNHLY and CDR2 FYNNEI come from the germline V gene.

V usage is TRBV4-1 and J usage is TRBJ2-5, with 10 bases fitting TRBD1. Germline CDR1 and CDR2: MGHRA and YSYEKL. CDR3 length: 17 residues. The ends lost 1 base at V and 4 bases at J; junction bases unmatched: 9. The CDR3 DNA follows: TGCGCCAGCAGCCAAGTGGGGGACAGGGGCGCAGGAGAGACCCAGTACTTC. Protein sequence: CASSQVGDRGAGETQYF.

V and J are TRBV19 and TRBJ1-3, with 7 nucleotides matching TRBD1. The length of the CDR3 is 14 residues. Germline-derived CDR1 and CDR2 are LNHDA and SQIVND (reference sequence). The J segment lost 4 bases and the V segment lost 5 bases, leaving 5 bases of the junction unmatched. The CDR3 here is CASSVTGSGNTIYF. The CDR3 DNA reads as TGTGCCAGTAGTGTGACAGGGAGCGGAAACACCATATATTTT.

CDR3 DNA: TGTGCCAGCTTCCAGGGGTTGGACACTGAAGCTTTCTTT. This sequence encodes CASFQGLDTEAFF. The rearrangement uses TRBV27 and TRBJ1-1; possible D gene TRBD1, 6 bases. The CDR3 sequence is 13 residues long. CDR1 is MNHEY, CDR2 SMNVEV, per germline (reference sequence). V was trimmed by 8 bases and J by 3 bases, leaving 13 bases between them.

The chain has TRBV9 and TRBJ2-2; the match to TRBD1 covers 9 bases. Germline assignment: CDR1 SGDLS and CDR2 YYNGEE. The V gene end was trimmed by 4 bases and the J gene end by 1 base; junction bases not matched to a gene: 8. The CDR3 totals 17 residues. The CDR3, as DNA: TGTGCCAGCAGCCCCGGGGGGACAGGGAAGAACACCGGGGAGCTGTTTTTT. This translates into CASSPGGTGKNTGELFF.

This chain uses TRBV5-4 with TRBJ2-5, with 7 bases identical to TRBD2. CDR1 SGHNT and CDR2 YYREEE come from the germline V gene (reference sequence). The junction had 12 bases not matched to a gene; V was cut back by 5 bases and J by 5 bases. This CDR3 spans 15 amino acids. The DNA for the CDR3 is TGTGCCAGCAGTTATGACATAGTCGGGGGGGAGACCCAGTACTTC. This translates into CASSYDIVGGETQYF.

V and J are TRBV5-6 and TRBJ2-7; 7 bases match TRBD1. Trimming cost V 4 bases and J 3 bases; bases outside gene matches: 7. This CDR3 has 14 residues. Per the germline V gene, CDR1 is SGHDT and CDR2 is YYEEEE. In DNA, the CDR3 is TGTGCCAGCAGCCGCTTGGGACAGTTCTACGAGCAGTACGTC. Its translation: CASSRLGQFYEQYV.

The chain joins TRBV6-6 to TRBJ2-2; no definite D call. CDR1 and CDR2 from the germline V gene are MNHNY and SVGAGI (reference sequence). There are 14 residues in the CDR3. V was clipped by 4 bases and J by 0 bases, with 6 bases between them. The chain's CDR3 is CASSSSANTGELFF. The DNA for the CDR3 is TGTGCCAGCAGTTCCAGTGCGAACACCGGGGAGCTGTTTTTT.